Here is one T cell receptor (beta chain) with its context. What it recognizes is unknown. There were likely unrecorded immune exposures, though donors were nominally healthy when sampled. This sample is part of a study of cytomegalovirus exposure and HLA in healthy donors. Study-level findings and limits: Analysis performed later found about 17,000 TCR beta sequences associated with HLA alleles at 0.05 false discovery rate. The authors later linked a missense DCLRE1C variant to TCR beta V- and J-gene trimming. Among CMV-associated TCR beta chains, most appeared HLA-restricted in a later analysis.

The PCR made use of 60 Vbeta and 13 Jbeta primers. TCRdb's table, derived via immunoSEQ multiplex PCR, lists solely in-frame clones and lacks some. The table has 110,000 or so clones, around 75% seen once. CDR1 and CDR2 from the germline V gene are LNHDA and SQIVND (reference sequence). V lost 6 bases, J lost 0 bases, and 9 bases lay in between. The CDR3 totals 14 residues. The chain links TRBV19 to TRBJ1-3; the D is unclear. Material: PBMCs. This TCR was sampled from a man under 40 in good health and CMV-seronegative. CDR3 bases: TGTGCCAGTAGGGAGATTAGCTCTGGAAACACCATATATTTT. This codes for CASREISSGNTIYF.